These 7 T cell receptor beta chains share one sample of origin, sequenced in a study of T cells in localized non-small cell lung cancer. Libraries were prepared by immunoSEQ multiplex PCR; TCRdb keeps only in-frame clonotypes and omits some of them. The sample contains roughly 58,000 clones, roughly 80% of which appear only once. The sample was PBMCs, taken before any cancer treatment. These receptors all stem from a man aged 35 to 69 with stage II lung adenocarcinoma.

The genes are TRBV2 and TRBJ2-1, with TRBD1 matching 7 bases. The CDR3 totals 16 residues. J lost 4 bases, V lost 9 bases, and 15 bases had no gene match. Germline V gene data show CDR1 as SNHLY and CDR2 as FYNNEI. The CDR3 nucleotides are TGTGCCAGGCCCCCTACCCAGGGGACAGTTTACAATGAGCAGTTCTTC. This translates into CARPPTQGTVYNEQFF.

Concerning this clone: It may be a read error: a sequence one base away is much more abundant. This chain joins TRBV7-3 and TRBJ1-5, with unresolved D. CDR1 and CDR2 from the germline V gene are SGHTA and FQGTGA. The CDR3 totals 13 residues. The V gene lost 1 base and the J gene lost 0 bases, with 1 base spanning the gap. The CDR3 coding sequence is TGTGCCAGCAGCTTAAATAGCAATCAGCCCCAGCATTTT. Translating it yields CASSLNSNQPQHF.

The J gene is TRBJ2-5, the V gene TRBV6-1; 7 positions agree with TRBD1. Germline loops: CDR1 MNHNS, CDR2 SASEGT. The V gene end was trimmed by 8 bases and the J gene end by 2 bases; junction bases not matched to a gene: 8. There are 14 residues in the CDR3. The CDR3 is CASELGQLQETQYF. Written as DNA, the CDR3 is TGTGCCAGCGAGTTGGGACAGCTTCAAGAGACCCAGTACTTC.

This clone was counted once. CDR3 sequence: CASSISLRGSGANVLTF. The CDR3 region has the DNA TGTGCCAGTAGTATAAGCCTGCGGGGCTCTGGGGCCAACGTCCTGACTTTC. This chain uses TRBV19 with TRBJ2-6; D might be TRBD2 (6 bases). V shed 2 bases and J shed 0 bases, with 11 bases lying between them. Per germline, CDR1 LNHDA and CDR2 SQIVND (reference sequence). This CDR3 region has 17 residues.

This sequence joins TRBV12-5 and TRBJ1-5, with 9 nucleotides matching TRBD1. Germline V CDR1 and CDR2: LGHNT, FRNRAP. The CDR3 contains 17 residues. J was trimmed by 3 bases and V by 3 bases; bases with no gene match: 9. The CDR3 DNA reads TGTGCTAGTGGTTTCACGTCCGGGACAGGGAACAATCAGCCCCAGCATTTT. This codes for CASGFTSGTGNNQPQHF.

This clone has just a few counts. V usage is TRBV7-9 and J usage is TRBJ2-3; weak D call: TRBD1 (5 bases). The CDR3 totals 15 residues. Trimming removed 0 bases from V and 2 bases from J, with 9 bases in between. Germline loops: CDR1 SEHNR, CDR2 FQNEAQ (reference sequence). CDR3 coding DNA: TGTGCCAGCAGCTTAGCGGGGCCAGACACAGATACGCAGTATTTT. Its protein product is CASSLAGPDTDTQYF.

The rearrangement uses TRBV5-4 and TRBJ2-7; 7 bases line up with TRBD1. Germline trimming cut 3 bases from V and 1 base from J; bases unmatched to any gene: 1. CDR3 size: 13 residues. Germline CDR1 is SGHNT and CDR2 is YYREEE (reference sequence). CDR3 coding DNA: TGTGCCAGCAGCTCGGACAGGTCCTACGAGCAGTACTTC. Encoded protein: CASSSDRSYEQYF.